The following is a T cell receptor beta chain sequence with its context. Researchers ran the PCR with 60 Vbeta and 13 Jbeta primers. Profiled with immunoSEQ multiplex PCR; TCRdb holds only in-frame clones, not every one. The sample yields 150,000 to 200,000 clones, around 80% seen once. The source of the sample is a study of cytomegalovirus exposure and HLA in healthy donors. This CDR3 spans 17 amino acids. Per germline, CDR1 SGHKS and CDR2 YYEKEE (reference sequence). The junction had 12 bases not matched to a gene; V was cut back by 2 bases and J by 7 bases. The J gene is TRBJ2-1, the V gene TRBV5-5; 10 bases align to TRBD2. The clonotype comes from a man between 35 and 55 years old in good health and CMV-seronegative. Sequencing input: PBMCs. In nucleotides, the CDR3 is TGTGCCAGCAGCTTCGGTCCAGCGGGGGGGCTGGGGAATGAGCAGTTCTTC. Protein product: CASSFGPAGGLGNEQFF. Full variable domain (outside the CDR3, taken from reference TRBV5-5 and TRBJ2-1): DAGVTQSPTHLIKTRGQQVTLRCSPISGHKSVSWYQQVLGQGPQFIFQYYEKEERGRGNFPDRFSARQFPNYSSELNVNALLLGDSALYLCASSFGPAGGLGNEQFFGPGTRLTVL.